Below, one TCR beta chain is given with its context. Original data processing: Reference gene primer amplification gave estimated nucleated cell counts. Libraries were prepared by immunoSEQ multiplex PCR; TCRdb keeps only in-frame clonotypes and omits some of them. V, J and clone size are taken as reported in that table, and D and trimming were inferred from the DNA itself. The sample carries around 26,000 clones, around 67% recorded once. The data derive from a study of blood T cell repertoires in COVID-19. For the study at large: The United States, Italy and Spain were the sources of the acute and convalescent COVID-19 samples. T cells, B-cell-depleted T cells, or PBMCs provided the cDNA or gDNA that served as material.

The CDR3 is 16 residues long. Trimming removed 3 bases from V and 4 bases from J, with 18 bases in between. CDR1 and CDR2 from the germline V gene are SGHNT and YENEEA. The receptor was isolated from a man between 60 and 75 years old with active or convalescent COVID-19. The chain links TRBV11-3 to TRBJ2-5; tentative D call: TRBD2 (6 bases). The sample was peripheral blood. DNA for the CDR3: TGTGCCAGCAGCTTTGGGACCCGGCGGGATGCAGAGACCCAGTACTTC. It specifies CASSFGTRRDAETQYF.